Described below is a single T cell receptor beta chain sequence and its context. The data are from a study of shared clonotypes between healthy human individuals. The protocol was immunoSEQ multiplex PCR, while the TCRdb copy is restricted to in-frame clones and leaves out a portion. The sample comprises about 1,500,000 clones, around 97% of which are singletons, and roughly 1.2% rests with the top ten. Healthy adults negative for HIV, lacking recent acute infections or vaccinations, served as donors. Into CD45RA+ naive and CD45RA-negative memory subsets, the CD4+ cells were split. Sequenced input: naive CD4+ T cells sorted from blood. Described subset: CD45RA+ positively selected. The sequence was collected from a man aged 25 to 40 in good health.

In DNA, the CDR3 is TGTGCCAGCTCCCGGGACGGGGTCTCCTACGAGCAGTACTTC. It translates to CASSRDGVSYEQYF. The chain uses TRBV2 and TRBJ2-7; the D call may be TRBD1 or TRBD2 (5 bases each). Germline lookup yields CDR1 SNHLY and CDR2 FYNNEI. The CDR3 is 14 amino acids. Trimming shortened V by 8 bases and J by 0 bases, and 14 bases separated the two germline ends.